This entry describes one TCR beta chain. Its specificity is not known. The CDR3 consists of 13 residues. V was shortened by 6 bases and J by 5 bases, with 13 bases between the two germline ends. For repertoire sequencing, the TCR beta CDR3 regions were amplified from RNA transcripts. RT-PCR with HTBI primers came first, then second-round multiplex PCR. TCRdb reprocessed the multiplex PCR reads with MiXCR, giving one entry per CDR3 protein. The top ten clones hold 7.5% to 10% of a sample with 150,000 to 200,000 distinct CDR3 sequences, around 39% of them seen once. These data come from a study of Graves' ophthalmopathy and Graves' hyperthyroidism. Across the study: The blood sample was drawn at first diagnosis and before any treatment.

Study observations and caveats: The model flagged ophthalmopathy progression at roughly 70% sensitivity and nearly 75% specificity.

The specimen was peripheral blood. The chain couples TRBV12-3 or TRBV12-4 to TRBJ1-2; possible D gene TRBD1, 6 bases. The TCR comes from a man between 25 and 39 years old with Graves' ophthalmopathy. In DNA form, the CDR3 reads TGTGCCAGCAGGTACAGGGCTGTATATGGCTACACCTTC. Protein: CASRYRAVYGYTF.